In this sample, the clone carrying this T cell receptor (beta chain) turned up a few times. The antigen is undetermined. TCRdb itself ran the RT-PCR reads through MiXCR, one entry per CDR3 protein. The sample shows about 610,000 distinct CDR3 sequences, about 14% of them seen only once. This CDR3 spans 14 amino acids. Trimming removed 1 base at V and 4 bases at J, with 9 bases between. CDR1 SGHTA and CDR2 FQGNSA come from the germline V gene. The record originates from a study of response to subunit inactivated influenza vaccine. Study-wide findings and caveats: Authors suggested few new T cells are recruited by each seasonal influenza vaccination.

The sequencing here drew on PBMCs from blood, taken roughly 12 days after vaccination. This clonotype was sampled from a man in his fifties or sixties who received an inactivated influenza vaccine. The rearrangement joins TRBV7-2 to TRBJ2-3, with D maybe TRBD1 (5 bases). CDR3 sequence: CASSLGRVPDTQYF. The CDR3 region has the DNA TGTGCCAGCAGCTTAGGCAGGGTTCCAGATACGCAGTATTTT.